The TCR beta chain described here comes from a study of T cell responses to AZD1222 COVID-19 vaccine. The table came from immunoSEQ multiplex PCR; TCRdb's copy has only in-frame clones and leaves some out. The sample carries roughly 100,000 clones, around 87% recorded once. The CDR3 extends over 17 amino acids. V was shortened by 2 bases and J by 0 bases, with 14 bases between the two germline ends. Germline values: CDR1 SGHTA, CDR2 FQGNSA. This clone was observed a single time. This material consisted of peripheral blood, taken on day 0 of AZD1222 vaccination. This receptor was obtained from an adult in good health. The chain joins TRBV7-2 to TRBJ2-1, with D perhaps TRBD1 (5 bases). CDR3 protein: CASSLIWGQSSYNEQFF. CDR3 coding DNA: TGTGCCAGCAGCTTAATTTGGGGCCAGAGCTCCTACAATGAGCAGTTCTTC. Filled out from reference TRBV7-2 and TRBJ2-1, the complete variable domain reads GAGVSQSPSNKVTEKGKDVELRCDPISGHTALYWYRQSLGQGLEFLIYFQGNSAPDKSGLPSDRFSAERTGGSVSTLTIQRTQQEDSAVYLCASSLIWGQSSYNEQFFGPGTRLTVL.